The subject of this entry is one T cell receptor (beta chain). Measured with immunoSEQ multiplex PCR; TCRdb has only the in-frame clones, and not every one. The sample lists about 31,000 clones; approximately 90% were seen once. These data come from a study of PD-1 and CTLA-4 blockade in melanoma. Germline loops: CDR1 ENHRY, CDR2 SYGVKD. This CDR3 contains 16 residues. Trimming at V came to 0 bases and at J to 0 bases, leaving 5 bases not matched to a gene. The sequencing used CD8+ T cells from peripheral blood, collected from a patient given anti-PD-1 treatment. The chain couples TRBV10-3 to TRBJ2-7; TRBD1 aligns across 7 bases. The receptor was derived from a human donor with melanoma. CDR3 nucleotide sequence: TGTGCCATCAGTGAGTCTTCGACAGGGAGCTCCTACGAGCAGTACTTC. Amino acids: CAISESSTGSSYEQYF.